This T cell receptor beta chain originates from a study of cytomegalovirus exposure and HLA in healthy donors. Across the study: Caucasian-associated ancestry cluster membership applied to under 85% of over 350 genotyped donors. General study results and limits: The study flagged some 170 TCR beta chains as cytomegalovirus-associated. Later on, a genetic analysis was performed. It linked a missense variant in DCLRE1C with V- and J-gene trimming of TCR beta.

Primers for the PCR totalled 60 Vbeta and 13 Jbeta. Libraries were prepared by immunoSEQ multiplex PCR; TCRdb keeps only in-frame clonotypes and omits some of them. Of around 120,000 clones in the sample, 80% are singletons; the top ten hold under 0.3%. Germline values: CDR1 SNHLY, CDR2 FYNNEI. The CDR3 extends over 15 amino acids. Trimming cost V 5 bases and J 4 bases, with 17 bases left between them. This clone was observed a handful of times. The antigen is not known. This TCR was recovered from a man aged 45-65 years in good health and CMV-seronegative. The chain is built from TRBV2 and TRBJ2-5; the D gene is possibly TRBD1 (6 bases). Sequencing was performed on PBMCs. The CDR3 nucleotides read TGTGCCAGCAGTAAACAGGGTCAAGAAGTAGAGACCCAGTACTTC. Amino acid sequence: CASSKQGQEVETQYF.